This TCR beta chain was recovered during a study of a mutant IDH1 vaccine in newly diagnosed glioma (dated by TCRdb to 2020 to 2022). Study-level background: Vaccination started 4-6 weeks after radiotherapy alone, or was given together with temozolomide cycles in the groups whose treatment included chemotherapy. Longitudinal TCRB deep sequencing was performed for 25 to 30 treated patients wherever samples were available for exploratory analyses. The week-35 safety follow-up was designated visit V12, and the week-47 end of study was designated visit V13. The roughly 30 treated patients were approximately 60% male and around 38% female, with a mean age of about 38 years. Prior to enrollment, patients had been given standard therapy consisting of radiotherapy alone, temozolomide alone, or radiochemotherapy with temozolomide, with the combination given to most patients. Peripheral blood was drawn at six visits: V03 (baseline), V05, V07, V10, V12 and V13.

The paper as a whole reports these results and caveats: Availability determined which PBMC samples were chosen for TCRB deep sequencing. Pseudoprogression seemed to be unrelated to changes in the top peripheral T cell clonotypes found by TCRB sequencing. Across multiple MHC alleles, vaccine-induced immune responses were seen in approximately 93% of patients. It was noted by the authors that analyses of patient blood samples could not be reproduced owing to sample limitations.

This clone showed up just once. This receptor's antigen is unknown. Base qualities were left out, and no much larger clone turns up one base away. Library creation used the immunoSEQ multiplex PCR assay. Rearranged TCR beta chain sequences were amplified with the hsTCRB Kit following the manufacturer's protocol. TCRB libraries were sequenced on an Illumina MiSeq. Processing in the source paper ran as follows. The proprietary platform of the kit vendor was used for demultiplexing, trimming and gene mapping. Imported from immuneACCESS, the table was reduced by TCRdb to in-frame sequences with V and J called. These copies leave out some clones; in studies compared against another copy, an unresolved V gene accounts for under half, and the cause of the remainder is not known. That table supplies the V and J calls and clone size; D and trimming were determined from the DNA. This sample lists about 67,000 clones; around four fifths were detected once. The leading ten clones occupy 3.8% of the sample.

Interpreted using the paper, the time point label stands for: week 47, end of study. A 20-mer mutant IDH1 peptide at 300 micrograms in Montanide made up each vaccine dose, which was injected subcutaneously together with topical imiquimod. Eight vaccinations were administered to patients in weeks 1, 3, 5, 7, 11, 15, 19 and 23, corresponding to visits V03 through V10. Donors had newly diagnosed WHO grade 3 or 4 IDH1-mutant astrocytomas with loss of nuclear ATRX. The samples were drawn from NOA16, a multicentre, single-arm, open-label phase I trial in Germany that tested a mutant IDH1 peptide vaccine in humans for the first time. Genomic DNA for TCRB sequencing was extracted from EDTA blood using the DNeasy Blood and Tissue Kit. Sample: PBMCs, taken from a glioma patient whose treatment included an IDH1 peptide vaccine. The source is a man younger than 40 with glioma.

The DNA reads TGTGCCAGCAGCCCCCGGGGGGCCCTTTCGTCGGTCACTGAAGCTTTCTTT. It is translated as CASSPRGALSSVTEAFF. The chain is made from TRBV7-9 and TRBJ1-1; TRBD1 might be the D gene, on 6 matching bases. The germline ends are 23 bases apart after V is trimmed by 5 bases and J by 4 bases. CDR1 and CDR2 are read off the germline V gene (reference sequence) as SEHNR and FQNEAQ. The CDR3, from cysteine to phenylalanine, totals 17 residues. Here the CDR3 DNA is all that survives: 51 bases in frame from base 1.